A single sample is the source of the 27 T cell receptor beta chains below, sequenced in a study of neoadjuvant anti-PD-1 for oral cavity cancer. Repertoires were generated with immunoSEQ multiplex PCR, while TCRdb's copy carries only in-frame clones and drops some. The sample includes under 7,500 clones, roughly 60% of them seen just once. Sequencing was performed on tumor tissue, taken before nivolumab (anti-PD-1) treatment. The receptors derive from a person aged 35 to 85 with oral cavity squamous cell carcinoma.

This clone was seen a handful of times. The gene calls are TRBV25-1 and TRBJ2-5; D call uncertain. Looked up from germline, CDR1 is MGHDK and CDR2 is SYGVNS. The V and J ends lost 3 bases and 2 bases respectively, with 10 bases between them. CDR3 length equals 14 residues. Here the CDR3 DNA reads TGTGCCAGCAGTGAGTGGGCGAATCAAGAGACCCAGTACTTC. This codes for CASSEWANQETQYF.

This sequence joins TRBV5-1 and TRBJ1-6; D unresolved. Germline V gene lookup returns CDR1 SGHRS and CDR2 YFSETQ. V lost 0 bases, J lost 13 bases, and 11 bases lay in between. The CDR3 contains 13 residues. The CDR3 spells CASSLDFTNPLHF. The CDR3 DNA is TGCGCCAGCAGCTTGGATTTTACCAATCCCCTCCACTTT.

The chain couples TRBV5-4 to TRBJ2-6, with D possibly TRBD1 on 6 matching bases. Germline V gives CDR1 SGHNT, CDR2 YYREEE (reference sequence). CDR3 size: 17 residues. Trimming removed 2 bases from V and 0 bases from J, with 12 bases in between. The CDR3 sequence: CASSFRTEISGANVLTF. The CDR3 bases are TGTGCCAGCAGCTTTAGGACAGAGATCTCTGGGGCCAACGTCCTGACTTTC.

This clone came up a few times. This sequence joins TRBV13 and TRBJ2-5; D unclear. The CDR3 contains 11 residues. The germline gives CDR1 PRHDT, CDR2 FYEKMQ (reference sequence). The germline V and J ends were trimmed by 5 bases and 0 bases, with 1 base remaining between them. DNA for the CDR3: TGTGCCAGCAGCAACCAAGAGACCCAGTACTTC. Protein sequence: CASSNQETQYF.

Here the CDR3 DNA reads TGCAGCGTTGAATCCGGGACTAGCGGCTACGAGCAGTACTTC. This gives the protein CSVESGTSGYEQYF. The chain combines TRBV29-1 with TRBJ2-7; TRBD2 matches at 11 bases. V shed 2 bases, J shed 3 bases, and the junction held 3 bases outside the gene matches. This CDR3 is 14 amino acids long. Germline-derived CDR1 and CDR2 are SQVTM and ANQGSEA.

This chain's CDR3 is CASGGLAGGRAYEQYF. CDR3 in DNA: TGTGCCAGCGGGGGACTAGCGGGGGGCCGGGCCTACGAGCAGTACTTC. The chain carries TRBV11-2 and TRBJ2-7, with 15 nucleotides matching TRBD2. The CDR3 loop spans 16 amino acids. The germline V gene has CDR1 SGHAT and CDR2 FQNNGV. J was trimmed by 2 bases and V by 8 bases; bases with no gene match: 7.

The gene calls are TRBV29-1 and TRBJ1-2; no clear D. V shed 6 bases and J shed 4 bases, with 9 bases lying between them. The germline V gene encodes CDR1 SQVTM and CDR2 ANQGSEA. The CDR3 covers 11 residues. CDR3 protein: CSVNIGYGYTF. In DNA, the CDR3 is TGCAGCGTAAACATTGGCTATGGCTACACCTTC.

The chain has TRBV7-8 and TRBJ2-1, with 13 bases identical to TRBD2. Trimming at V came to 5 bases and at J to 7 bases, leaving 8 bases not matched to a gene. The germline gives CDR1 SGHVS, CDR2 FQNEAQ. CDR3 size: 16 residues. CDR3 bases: TGTGCCAGCAGCCCAGGGACTAGCGGGGTGGGAAATGAGCAGTTCTTC. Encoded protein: CASSPGTSGVGNEQFF.

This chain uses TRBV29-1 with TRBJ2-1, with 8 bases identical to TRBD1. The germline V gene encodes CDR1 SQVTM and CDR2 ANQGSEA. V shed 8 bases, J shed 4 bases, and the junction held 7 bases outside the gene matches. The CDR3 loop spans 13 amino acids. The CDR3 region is CSITGTGYNEQFF. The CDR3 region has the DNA TGCAGCATCACCGGGACAGGATACAATGAGCAGTTCTTC.

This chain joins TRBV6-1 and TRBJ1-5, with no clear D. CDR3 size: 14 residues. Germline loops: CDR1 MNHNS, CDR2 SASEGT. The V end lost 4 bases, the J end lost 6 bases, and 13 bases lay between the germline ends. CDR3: CASSGMVRFQPQHF. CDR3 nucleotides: TGTGCCAGCAGTGGGATGGTCAGGTTTCAGCCCCAGCATTTT.

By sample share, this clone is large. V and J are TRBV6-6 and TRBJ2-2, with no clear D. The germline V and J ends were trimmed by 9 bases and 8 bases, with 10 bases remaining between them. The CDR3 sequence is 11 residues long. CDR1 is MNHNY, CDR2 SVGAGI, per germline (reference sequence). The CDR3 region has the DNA TGTGCCAGTTACGCCGTTGGGGAGCTGTTTTTT. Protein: CASYAVGELFF.

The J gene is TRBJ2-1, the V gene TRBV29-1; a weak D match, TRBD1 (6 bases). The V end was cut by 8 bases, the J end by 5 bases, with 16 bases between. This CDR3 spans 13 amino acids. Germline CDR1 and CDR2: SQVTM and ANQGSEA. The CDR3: CSSSRDTDNEQFF. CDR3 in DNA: TGCAGCTCCTCACGGGACACCGACAATGAGCAGTTCTTC.

The CDR3 loop reads CASGPTGGTMSTEAFF. CDR3 bases: TGTGCTAGTGGCCCAACAGGGGGCACGATGAGCACTGAAGCTTTCTTT. The chain combines TRBV12-5 with TRBJ1-1; TRBD1 matches 9 bases. The germline V gene has CDR1 LGHNT and CDR2 FRNRAP. The trim removed 6 bases at V and 4 bases at J, leaving 12 bases unmatched. The CDR3 is made up of 16 amino acids.

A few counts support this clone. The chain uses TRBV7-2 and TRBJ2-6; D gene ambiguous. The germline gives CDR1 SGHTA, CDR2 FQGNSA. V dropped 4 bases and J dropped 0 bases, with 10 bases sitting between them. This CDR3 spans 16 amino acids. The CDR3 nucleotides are TGTGCCAGCAGCTCGGGTCCTTCCTCTGGGGCCAACGTCCTGACTTTC. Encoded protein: CASSSGPSSGANVLTF. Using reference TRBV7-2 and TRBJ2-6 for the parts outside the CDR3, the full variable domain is GAGVSQSPSNKVTEKGKDVELRCDPISGHTALYWYRQSLGQGLEFLIYFQGNSAPDKSGLPSDRFSAERTGGSVSTLTIQRTQQEDSAVYLCASSSGPSSGANVLTFGAGSRLTVL.

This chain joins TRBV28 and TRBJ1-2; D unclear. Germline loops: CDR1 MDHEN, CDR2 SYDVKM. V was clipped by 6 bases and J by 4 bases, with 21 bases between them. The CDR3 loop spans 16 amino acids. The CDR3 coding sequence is TGTGCCAGCAGCCCCCCGGGTATCGGTTCCCGCTATGGCTACACCTTC. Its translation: CASSPPGIGSRYGYTF.

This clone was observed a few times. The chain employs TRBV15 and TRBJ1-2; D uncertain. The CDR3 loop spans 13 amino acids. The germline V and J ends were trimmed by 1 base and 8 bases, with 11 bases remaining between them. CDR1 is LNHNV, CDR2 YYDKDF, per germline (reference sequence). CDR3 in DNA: TGTGCCACCAGCAGAGTTAGTCTGGAGGGCTACACCTTC. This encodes CATSRVSLEGYTF.

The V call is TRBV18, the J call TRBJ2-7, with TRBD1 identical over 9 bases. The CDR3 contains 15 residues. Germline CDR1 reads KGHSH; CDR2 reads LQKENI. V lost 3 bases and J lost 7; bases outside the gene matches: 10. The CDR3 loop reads CASSPTGQGFWEQYF. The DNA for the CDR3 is TGTGCCAGCTCACCCACGGGACAGGGTTTTTGGGAGCAGTACTTC.

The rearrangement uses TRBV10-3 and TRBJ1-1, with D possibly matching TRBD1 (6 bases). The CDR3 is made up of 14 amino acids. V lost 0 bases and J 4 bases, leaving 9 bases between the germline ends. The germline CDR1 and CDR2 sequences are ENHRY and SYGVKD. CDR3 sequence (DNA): TGTGCCATCAGTGAGTCCACAGGGCTCACTGAAGCTTTCTTT. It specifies CAISESTGLTEAFF.

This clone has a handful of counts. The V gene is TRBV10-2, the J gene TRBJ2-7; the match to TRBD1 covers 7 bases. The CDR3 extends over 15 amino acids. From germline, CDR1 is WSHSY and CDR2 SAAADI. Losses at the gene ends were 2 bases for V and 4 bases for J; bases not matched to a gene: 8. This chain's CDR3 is CASSEAAGGRYEQYF. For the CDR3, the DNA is TGCGCCAGCAGTGAGGCGGCAGGGGGTAGGTACGAGCAGTACTTC.

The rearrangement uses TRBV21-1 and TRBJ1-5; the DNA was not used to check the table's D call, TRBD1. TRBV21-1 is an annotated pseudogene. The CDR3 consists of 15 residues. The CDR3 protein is CASSAKDRVYQPQHF. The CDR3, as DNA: TGTGCCAGCAGCGCTAAAGACAGGGTGTATCAGCCCCAGCATTTT.

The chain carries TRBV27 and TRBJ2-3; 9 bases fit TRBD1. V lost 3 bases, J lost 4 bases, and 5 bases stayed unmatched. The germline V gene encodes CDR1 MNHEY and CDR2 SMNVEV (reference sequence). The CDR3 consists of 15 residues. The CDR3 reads CASSFYTGGSDTQYF. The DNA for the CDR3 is TGTGCCAGCAGTTTTTACACAGGGGGCTCAGATACGCAGTATTTT.

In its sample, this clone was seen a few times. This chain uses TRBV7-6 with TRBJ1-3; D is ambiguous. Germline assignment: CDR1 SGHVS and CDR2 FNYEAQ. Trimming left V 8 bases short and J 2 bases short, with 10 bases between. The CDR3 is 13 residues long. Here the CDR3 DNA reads TGTGCCAGCGGTGGGGTTACTGGAAACACCATATATTTT. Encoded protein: CASGGVTGNTIYF.

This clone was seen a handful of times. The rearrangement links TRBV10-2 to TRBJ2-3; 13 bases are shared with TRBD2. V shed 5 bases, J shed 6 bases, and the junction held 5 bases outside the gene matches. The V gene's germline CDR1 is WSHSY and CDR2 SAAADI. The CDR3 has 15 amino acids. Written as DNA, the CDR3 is TGCGCCAGCAGTACCGGGACTAGCGGGGTTGATACGCAGTATTTT. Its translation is CASSTGTSGVDTQYF.

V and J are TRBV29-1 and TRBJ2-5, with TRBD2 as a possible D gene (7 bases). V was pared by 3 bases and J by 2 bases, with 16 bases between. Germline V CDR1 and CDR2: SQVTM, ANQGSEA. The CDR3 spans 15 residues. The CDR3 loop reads CSVDPGGALQETQYF. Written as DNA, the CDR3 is TGCAGCGTTGACCCTGGGGGGGCCCTACAAGAGACCCAGTACTTC.

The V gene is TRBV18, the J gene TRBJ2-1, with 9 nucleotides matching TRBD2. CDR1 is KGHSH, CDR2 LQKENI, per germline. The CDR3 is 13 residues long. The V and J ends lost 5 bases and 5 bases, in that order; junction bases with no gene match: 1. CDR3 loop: CASSKREDNEQFF. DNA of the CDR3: TGTGCCAGCTCAAAGCGGGAGGACAATGAGCAGTTCTTC.

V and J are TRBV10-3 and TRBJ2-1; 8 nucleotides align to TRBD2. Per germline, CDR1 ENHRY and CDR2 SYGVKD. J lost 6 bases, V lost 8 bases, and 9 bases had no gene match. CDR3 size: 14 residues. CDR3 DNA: TGTGCCATCCAGAAGGCGGGAGGTTTCAATGAGCAGTTCTTC. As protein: CAIQKAGGFNEQFF.

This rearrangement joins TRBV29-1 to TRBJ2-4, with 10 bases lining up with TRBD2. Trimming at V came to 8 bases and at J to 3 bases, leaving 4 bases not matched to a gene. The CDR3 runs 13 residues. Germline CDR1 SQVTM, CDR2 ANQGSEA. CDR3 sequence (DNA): TGCAGCTTAGCGGGAGGAGGCAAAAACATTCAGTACTTC. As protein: CSLAGGGKNIQYF.